This entry features one T cell receptor beta chain sequence. As yet, its antigen is unknown. It was by 5' RACE with UMI labels that the TRB cDNA libraries were prepared. No DNA is given; TCRdb re-called the 5' RACE reads and lists each CDR3 protein once. The listing contains around 40,000 distinct CDR3 sequences. The data were obtained in a study of CXCR3-negative and CXCR3-positive naive CD8 T cells. Study results and caveats: A higher hydrophobicity marked the TRB CDR3s of CXCR3-positive naive cells versus CXCR3-negative naive cells. TRBV-TRBJ usage was similar across naive CXCR3 subsets but distinct in memory cells.

Triplicate sorting captured hundreds of thousands of cells each from every CD8+ T cell subset. CDR1 is DFQATT and CDR2 is SNEGSKA in the germline V gene (reference sequence). There are 18 residues in the CDR3. Source material: naive CXCR3- CD8+ T cells from blood. Subset noted: CD45RO-CCR7+CD27+CD95- naive CD8+ T cells lacking CXCR3 (TNR3-). This chain uses TRBV20-1 with TRBJ2-7; TCRdb's D call of TRBD1 is untestable without DNA. The clonotype originates from a human donor in good health. Some clones in this sample may be carry-over from other donors' samples. CDR3 sequence: CSARDGLAVGGDSYEQYF.